This entry lists 5 T cell receptor beta chains sequenced from one sample in a study of blood T cell repertoires in COVID-19. Clones were sequenced by immunoSEQ multiplex PCR, and TCRdb holds only the in-frame ones, with some missing. The sample contains fewer than 350,000 clones, about 92% of which appear only once. Sequenced: peripheral blood. These receptors were obtained from a woman between 55 and 75 years old with COVID-19, enrolled during active disease.

V usage is TRBV18 and J usage is TRBJ2-5, with 11 bases that match TRBD2. V was pared by 5 bases and J by 1 base, with 6 bases of the junction left unmatched. Germline V lookup: CDR1 KGHSH, CDR2 LQKENI. CDR3 length: 16 amino acids. CDR3 protein: CASSFRTSGPQETQYF. For the CDR3, the DNA is TGTGCCAGCTCATTCCGGACTAGCGGGCCCCAAGAGACCCAGTACTTC.

This chain connects TRBV7-2 to TRBJ1-5; D not resolved. Trimming left V 3 bases short and J 6 bases short, with 9 bases between. The CDR3 spans 13 residues. Germline CDR1 reads SGHTA; CDR2 reads FQGNSA. The CDR3 DNA reads as TGTGCCAGCAGCTTCCGGGTCGGTCAGCCCCAGCATTTT. This encodes CASSFRVGQPQHF.

The chain has TRBV6-1 and TRBJ1-6; 9 nucleotides match TRBD1. This CDR3 is 15 amino acids long. V lost 2 bases, J lost 10 bases, and 6 bases stayed unmatched. Germline V CDR1 and CDR2: MNHNS, SASEGT. CDR3 protein: CASSESGTGRSPLHF. The CDR3 region has the DNA TGTGCCAGCAGTGAATCTGGGACAGGGCGATCACCCCTCCACTTT.

The CDR3 reads CASSLAPASGGYGDTQYF. Written as DNA, the CDR3 is TGTGCCAGCAGCTTGGCCCCGGCTAGCGGGGGTTATGGGGATACGCAGTATTTT. The chain joins TRBV5-4 to TRBJ2-3, with 10 bases aligning to TRBD2. CDR1 SGHNT and CDR2 YYREEE come from the germline V gene (reference sequence). With V trimmed by 0 bases and J by 6 bases, 13 bases remained unmatched. The CDR3 runs to 18 residues. The full variable domain, completed using reference TRBV5-4 and TRBJ2-3, is ETGVTQSPTHLIKTRGQQVTLRCSSQSGHNTVSWYQQALGQGPQFIFQYYREEENGRGNFPPRFSGLQFPNYSSELNVNALELDDSALYLCASSLAPASGGYGDTQYFGPGTRLTVL.

CDR3 nucleotides: TGTGCCAGCTCACCGAACAAGCGGGTCACCACGGGCTACACCTTC. It encodes CASSPNKRVTTGYTF. The chain is built from TRBV18 and TRBJ1-2, with unresolved D. The ends were cut back, 3 bases at V and 8 bases at J, with 19 bases in the middle. CDR1 is KGHSH, CDR2 LQKENI, per germline. CDR3 length: 15 amino acids.